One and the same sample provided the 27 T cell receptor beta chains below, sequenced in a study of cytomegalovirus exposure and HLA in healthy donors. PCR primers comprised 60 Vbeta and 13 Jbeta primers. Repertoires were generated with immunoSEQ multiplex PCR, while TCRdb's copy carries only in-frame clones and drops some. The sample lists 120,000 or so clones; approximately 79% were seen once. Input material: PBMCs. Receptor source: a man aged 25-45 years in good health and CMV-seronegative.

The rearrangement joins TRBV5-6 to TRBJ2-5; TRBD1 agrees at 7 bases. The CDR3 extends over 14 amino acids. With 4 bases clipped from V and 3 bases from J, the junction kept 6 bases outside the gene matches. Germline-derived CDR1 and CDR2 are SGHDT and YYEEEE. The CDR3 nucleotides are TGTGCCAGCAGCCAGGACAGGCCGAAAGAGACCCAGTACTTC. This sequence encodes CASSQDRPKETQYF.

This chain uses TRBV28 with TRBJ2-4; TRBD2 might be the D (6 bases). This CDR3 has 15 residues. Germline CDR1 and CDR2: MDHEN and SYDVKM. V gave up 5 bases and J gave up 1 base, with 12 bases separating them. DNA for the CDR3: TGTGCCAGCAGTCTAGGAGGGGTGGCCAAAAACATTCAGTACTTC. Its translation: CASSLGGVAKNIQYF.

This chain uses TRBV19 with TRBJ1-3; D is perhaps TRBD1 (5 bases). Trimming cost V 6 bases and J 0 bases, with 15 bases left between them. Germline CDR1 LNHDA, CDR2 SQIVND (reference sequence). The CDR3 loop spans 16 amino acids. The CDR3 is CASRLTAPVSGNTIYF. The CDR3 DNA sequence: TGTGCCAGTAGACTGACAGCTCCCGTCTCTGGAAACACCATATATTTT.

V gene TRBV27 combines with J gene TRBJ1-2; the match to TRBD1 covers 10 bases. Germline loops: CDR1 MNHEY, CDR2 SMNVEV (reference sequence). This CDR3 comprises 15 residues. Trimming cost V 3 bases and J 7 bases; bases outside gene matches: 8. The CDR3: CASSFLGTGEAGYTF. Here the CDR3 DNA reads TGTGCCAGCAGTTTTCTCGGGACAGGGGAGGCTGGCTACACCTTC.

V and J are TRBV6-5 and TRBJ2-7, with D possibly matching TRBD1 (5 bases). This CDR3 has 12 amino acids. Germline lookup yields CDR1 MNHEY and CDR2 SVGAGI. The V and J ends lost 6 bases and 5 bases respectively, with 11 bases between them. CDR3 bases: TGTGCCAGCAGCCACAGGCTCCACGAGCAGTACTTC. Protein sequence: CASSHRLHEQYF.

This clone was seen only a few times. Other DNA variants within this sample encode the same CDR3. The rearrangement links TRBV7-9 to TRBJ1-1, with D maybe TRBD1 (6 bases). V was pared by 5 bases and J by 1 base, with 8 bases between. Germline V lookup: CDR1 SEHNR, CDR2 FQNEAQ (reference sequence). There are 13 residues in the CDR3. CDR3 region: CASSLQGNTEAFF. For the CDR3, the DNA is TGTGCCAGCAGCCTACAGGGGAACACTGAAGCTTTCTTT. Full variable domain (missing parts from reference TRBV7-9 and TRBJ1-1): DTGVSQNPRHKITKRGQNVTFRCDPISEHNRLYWYRQTLGQGPEFLTYFQNEAQLEKSRLLSDRFSAERPKGSFSTLEIQRTEQGDSAMYLCASSLQGNTEAFFGQGTRLTVV.

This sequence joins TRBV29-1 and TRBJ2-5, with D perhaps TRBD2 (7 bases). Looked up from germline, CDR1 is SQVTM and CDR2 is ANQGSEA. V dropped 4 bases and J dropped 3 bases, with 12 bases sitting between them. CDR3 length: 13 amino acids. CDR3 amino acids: CSVVGGVKETQYF. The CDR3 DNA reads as TGCAGCGTTGTAGGGGGGGTGAAAGAGACCCAGTACTTC.

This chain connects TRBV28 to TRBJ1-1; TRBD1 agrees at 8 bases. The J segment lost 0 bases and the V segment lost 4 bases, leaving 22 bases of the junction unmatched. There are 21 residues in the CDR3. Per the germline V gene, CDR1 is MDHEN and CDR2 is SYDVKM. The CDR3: CASSSHRLGLRQGRLNTEAFF. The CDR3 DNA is TGTGCCAGCAGTTCGCACCGCCTGGGCCTAAGACAGGGGAGATTGAACACTGAAGCTTTCTTT.

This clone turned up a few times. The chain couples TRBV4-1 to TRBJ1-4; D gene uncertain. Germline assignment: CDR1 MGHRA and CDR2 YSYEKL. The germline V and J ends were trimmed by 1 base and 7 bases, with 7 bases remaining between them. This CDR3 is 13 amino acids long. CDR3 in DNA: TGCGCCAGCAGCCAAGTTAATCTTGAAAAACTGTTTTTT. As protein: CASSQVNLEKLFF.

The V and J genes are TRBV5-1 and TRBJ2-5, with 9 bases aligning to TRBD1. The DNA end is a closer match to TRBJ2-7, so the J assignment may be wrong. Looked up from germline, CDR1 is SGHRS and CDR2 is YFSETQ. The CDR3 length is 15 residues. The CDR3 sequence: CASSPDRGFTYEQYF. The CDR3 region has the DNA TGCGCCAGCAGCCCTGACAGGGGGTTCACCTACGAGCAGTACTTC.

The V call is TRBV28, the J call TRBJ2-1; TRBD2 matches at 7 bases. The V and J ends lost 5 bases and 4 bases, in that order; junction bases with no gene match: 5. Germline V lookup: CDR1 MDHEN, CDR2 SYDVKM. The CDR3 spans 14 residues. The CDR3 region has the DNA TGTGCCAGCAGTGTCAGCGGGGAATACAATGAGCAGTTCTTC. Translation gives CASSVSGEYNEQFF. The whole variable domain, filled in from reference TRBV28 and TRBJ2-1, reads DVKVTQSSRYLVKRTGEKVFLECVQDMDHENMFWYRQDPGLGLRLIYFSYDVKMKEKGDIPEGYSVSREKKERFSLILESASTNQTSMYLCASSVSGEYNEQFFGPGTRLTVL.

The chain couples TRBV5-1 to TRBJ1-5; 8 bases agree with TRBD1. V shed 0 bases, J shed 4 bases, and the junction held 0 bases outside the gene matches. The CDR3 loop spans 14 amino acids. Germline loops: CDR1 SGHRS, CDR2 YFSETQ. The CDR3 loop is CASSLDRGNQPQHF. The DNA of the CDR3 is TGCGCCAGCAGCTTGGACAGGGGGAATCAGCCCCAGCATTTT.

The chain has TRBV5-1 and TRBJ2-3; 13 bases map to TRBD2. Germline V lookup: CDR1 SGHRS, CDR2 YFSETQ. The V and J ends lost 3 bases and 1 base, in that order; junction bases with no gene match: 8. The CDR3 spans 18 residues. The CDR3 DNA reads TGCGCCAGCAGCTCCGGACTAGCGGGGGTGTCTGGCACAGATACGCAGTATTTT. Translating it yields CASSSGLAGVSGTDTQYF.

In nucleotides, the CDR3 is TGCGCCAGCAGCTTGGGACAGGAAGCCTCCTACGAGCAGTACTTC. Residues: CASSLGQEASYEQYF. The rearrangement links TRBV5-1 to TRBJ2-5, with a weak D call TRBD1 (6 bases). The end of the DNA aligns better with TRBJ2-7, so the J call may be wrong. Germline V CDR1 and CDR2: SGHRS, YFSETQ. CDR3 length: 15 amino acids.

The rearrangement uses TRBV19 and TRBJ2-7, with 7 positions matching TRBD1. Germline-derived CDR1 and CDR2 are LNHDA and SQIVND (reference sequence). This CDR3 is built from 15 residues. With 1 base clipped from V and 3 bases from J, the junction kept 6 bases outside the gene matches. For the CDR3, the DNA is TGTGCCAGTAGTATAGGAGGGGGCGGCTACTACGAGCAGTACTTC. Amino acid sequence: CASSIGGGGYYEQYF. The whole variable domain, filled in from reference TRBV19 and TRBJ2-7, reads DGGITQSPKYLFRKEGQNVTLSCEQNLNHDAMYWYRQDPGQGLRLIYYSQIVNDFQKGDIAEGYSVSREKKESFPLTVTSAQKNPTAFYLCASSIGGGGYYEQYFGPGTRLTVT.

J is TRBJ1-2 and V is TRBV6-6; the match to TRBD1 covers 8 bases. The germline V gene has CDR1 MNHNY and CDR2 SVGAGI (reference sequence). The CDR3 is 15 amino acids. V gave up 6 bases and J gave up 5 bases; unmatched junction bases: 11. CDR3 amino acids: CASSNPGQVKYGYTF. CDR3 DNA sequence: TGTGCCAGCAGCAACCCGGGACAGGTGAAGTATGGCTACACCTTC.

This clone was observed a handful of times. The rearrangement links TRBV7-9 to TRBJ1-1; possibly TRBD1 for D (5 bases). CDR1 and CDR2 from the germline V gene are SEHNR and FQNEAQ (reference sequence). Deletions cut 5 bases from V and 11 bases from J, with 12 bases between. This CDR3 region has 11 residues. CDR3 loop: CASSTDSEAFF. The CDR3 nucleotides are TGTGCCAGCAGCACTGACAGTGAGGCTTTCTTT.

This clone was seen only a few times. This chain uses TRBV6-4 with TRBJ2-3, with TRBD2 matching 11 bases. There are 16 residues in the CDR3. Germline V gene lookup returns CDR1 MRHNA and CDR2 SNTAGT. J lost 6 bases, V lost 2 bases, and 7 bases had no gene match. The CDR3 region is CASSDTASGGKDTQYF. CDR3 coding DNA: TGTGCCAGCAGTGACACGGCTAGCGGGGGGAAGGATACGCAGTATTTT.

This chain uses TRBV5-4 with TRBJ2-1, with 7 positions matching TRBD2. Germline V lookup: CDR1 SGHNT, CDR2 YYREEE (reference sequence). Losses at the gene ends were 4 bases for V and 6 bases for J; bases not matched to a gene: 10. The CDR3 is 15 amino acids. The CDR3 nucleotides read TGTGCCAGCAGCCCCCGGGGGGAGCGAGGCAATGAGCAGTTCTTC. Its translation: CASSPRGERGNEQFF.

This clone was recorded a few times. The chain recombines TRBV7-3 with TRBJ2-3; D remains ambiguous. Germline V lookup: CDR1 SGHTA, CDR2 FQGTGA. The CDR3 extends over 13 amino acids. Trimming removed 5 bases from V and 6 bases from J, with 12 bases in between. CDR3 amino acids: CASSPGGSDTQYF. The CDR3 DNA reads TGTGCCAGCAGCCCTGGCGGATCCGATACGCAGTATTTT. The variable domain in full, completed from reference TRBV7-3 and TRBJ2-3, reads GAGVSQTPSNKVTEKGKYVELRCDPISGHTALYWYRQSLGQGPEFLIYFQGTGAADDSGLPNDRFFAVRPEGSVSTLKIQRTERGDSAVYLCASSPGGSDTQYFGPGTRLTVL.

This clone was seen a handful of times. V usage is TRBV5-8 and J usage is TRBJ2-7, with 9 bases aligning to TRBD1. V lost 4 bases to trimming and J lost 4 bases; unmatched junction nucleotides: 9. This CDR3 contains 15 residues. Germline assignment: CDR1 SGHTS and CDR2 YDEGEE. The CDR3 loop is CASSPGQGLSYEQYF. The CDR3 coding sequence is TGTGCCAGCAGCCCAGGACAGGGGCTATCATACGAGCAGTACTTC.

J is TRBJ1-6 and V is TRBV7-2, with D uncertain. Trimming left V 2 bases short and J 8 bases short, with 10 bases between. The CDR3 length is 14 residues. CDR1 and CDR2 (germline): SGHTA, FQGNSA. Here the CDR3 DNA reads TGTGCCAGCAGCTTACGAGTGGAGGATTCACCCCTCCACTTT. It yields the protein CASSLRVEDSPLHF.

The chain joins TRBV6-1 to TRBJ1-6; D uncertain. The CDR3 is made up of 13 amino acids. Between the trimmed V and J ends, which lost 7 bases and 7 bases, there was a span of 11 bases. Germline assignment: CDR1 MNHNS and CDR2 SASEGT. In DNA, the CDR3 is TGTGCCAGCATTGCAGTCAACAATTCACCCCTCCACTTT. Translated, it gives CASIAVNNSPLHF.

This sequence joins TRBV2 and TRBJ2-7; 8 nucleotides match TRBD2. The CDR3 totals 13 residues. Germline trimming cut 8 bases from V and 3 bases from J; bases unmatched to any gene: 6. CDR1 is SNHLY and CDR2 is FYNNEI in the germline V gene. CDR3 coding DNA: TGTGCCAGCCGAGCGGGGGCCAACTACGAGCAGTACTTC. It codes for CASRAGANYEQYF. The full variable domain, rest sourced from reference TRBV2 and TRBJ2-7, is EPEVTQTPSHQVTQMGQEVILRCVPISNHLYFYWYRQILGQKVEFLVSFYNNEISEKSEIFDDQFSVERPDGSNFTLKIRSTKLEDSAMYFCASRAGANYEQYFGPGTRLTVT.

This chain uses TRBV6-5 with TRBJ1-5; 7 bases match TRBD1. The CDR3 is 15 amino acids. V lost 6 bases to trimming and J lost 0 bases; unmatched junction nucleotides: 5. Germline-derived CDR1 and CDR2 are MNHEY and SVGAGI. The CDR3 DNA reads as TGTGCCAGCAGACAGGGGCGTCATAGCAATCAGCCCCAGCATTTT. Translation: CASRQGRHSNQPQHF.

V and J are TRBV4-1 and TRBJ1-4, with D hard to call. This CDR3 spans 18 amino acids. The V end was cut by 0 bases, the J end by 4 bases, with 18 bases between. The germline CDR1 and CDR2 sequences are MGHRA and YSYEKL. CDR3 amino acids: CASSQDVAKTAYNEKLFF. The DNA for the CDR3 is TGCGCCAGCAGCCAAGACGTGGCAAAAACCGCTTATAATGAAAAACTGTTTTTT.

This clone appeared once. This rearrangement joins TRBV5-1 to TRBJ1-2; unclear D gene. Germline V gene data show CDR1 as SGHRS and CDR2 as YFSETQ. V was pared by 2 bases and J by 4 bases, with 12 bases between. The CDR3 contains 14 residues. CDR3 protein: CASSLGGSGYGYTF. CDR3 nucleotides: TGCGCCAGCAGCTTAGGAGGGTCCGGCTATGGCTACACCTTC.